These 10 T cell receptor beta chains were sequenced from one sample in a study of T cells in Graves' hyperthyroidism and ophthalmopathy. Amplified TCR beta CDR3 regions derived from RNA transcripts. The HTBI primer set served for first-round RT-PCR of the TCR CDR3. MiXCR, run by TCRdb on the multiplex PCR reads, gives a single entry per CDR3 protein. Seen here are 250,000 to 300,000 distinct CDR3 sequences, approximately 19% observed once, and the top ten hold less than 45%. The sample comprised blood. These receptors were taken from a man aged 50-59 years with Graves' ophthalmopathy.

This clonotype has ten or more counts. The chain employs TRBV3-1 and TRBJ2-2; D unclear. The CDR3 is 13 amino acids. The germline gives CDR1 LGHDT, CDR2 YNNKEL (reference sequence). V was shortened by 4 bases and J by 7 bases, with 10 bases between the two germline ends. Here the CDR3 reads CASSLLGSGELFF. The CDR3 DNA follows: TGTGCCAGCAGCCTTCTGGGCAGCGGGGAGCTGTTTTTT.

In its sample, this clonotype was seen many times. CDR3 residues: CASSRLAGAHNEQFF. CDR3 bases: TGTGCCAGCAGTCGACTAGCGGGAGCCCACAATGAGCAGTTCTTC. V gene TRBV27 combines with J gene TRBJ2-1, with 12 bases that match TRBD2. Germline CDR1 MNHEY, CDR2 SMNVEV (reference sequence). The CDR3 has 15 amino acids. V was clipped by 5 bases and J by 5 bases; unmatched bases: 4.

As concerns this clonotype: It may be a read error: a sequence one base away is much more abundant. V is TRBV20-1 and J is TRBJ2-3, with D maybe TRBD2 (5 bases). The CDR3 is 14 amino acids. Germline loops: CDR1 DFQATT, CDR2 SNEGSKA (reference sequence). The CDR3 DNA follows: TGCAGTGCTAGAGATGAGGGAAAAGGAGATAGGCAGTATTTT. Amino acid sequence: CSARDEGKGDRQYF.

This clonotype was counted once. The V gene is TRBV13, the J gene TRBJ2-2; D is undetermined. Germline V lookup: CDR1 PRHDT, CDR2 FYEKMQ (reference sequence). V lost 6 bases and J 1 base, leaving 9 bases between the germline ends. This CDR3 has 14 residues. The DNA for the CDR3 is TGTGCCAGCAGTGACCCAGGGAACACCGGGGAGCTGTTTTTT. It specifies CASSDPGNTGELFF.

Concerning this clonotype: The limits of the CDR3 on the DNA are not certain, so only TCRdb's listed CDR3 is given. The chain employs TRBV28 and TRBJ2-2. The CDR3 spans 15 residues, counting both ends. Germline lookup yields CDR1 MDHEN and CDR2 SYDVKM. The CDR3: CASSSSSYPTGELFF.

The V and J genes are TRBV10-3 and TRBJ2-7; D is undetermined. This CDR3 has 11 residues. CDR1 and CDR2 (germline): ENHRY, SYGVKD. V was trimmed by 7 bases and J by 3 bases, leaving 7 bases between them. Here the CDR3 DNA reads TGTGCCATCAATGACAACTACGAGCAGTACTTC. Translated: CAINDNYEQYF.

This clonotype was detected ten times or more. CDR3 in DNA: TGTGCCAGCAGCCGGGGACCTAACACTGAAGCTTTCTTT. This gives the protein CASSRGPNTEAFF. J is TRBJ1-1 and V is TRBV7-2; a possible D gene is TRBD1 (5 bases). Germline V gene data show CDR1 as SGHTA and CDR2 as FQGNSA. CDR3 length equals 13 residues. Trimming stripped 5 bases from V and 2 bases from J, with 9 bases between.

Details on this clonotype: This may come from a read error, since a much larger clone is one base off. The chain recombines TRBV5-1 with TRBJ1-1; maybe TRBD1 (5 bases). CDR1 is SGHRS, CDR2 YFSETQ, per germline. This CDR3 is 12 amino acids long. In DNA, the CDR3 is TGCGCCAGCAGTTTCTCGACAGATGAAGCTTCCTTT. It translates to CASSFSTDEASF. Looking up the rest from reference TRBV5-1 and TRBJ1-1 gives the full variable domain: KAGVTQTPRYLIKTRGQQVTLSCSPISGHRSVSWYQQTPGQGLQFLFEYFSETQRNKGNFPGRFSGRQFSNSRSEMNVSTLELGDSALYLCASSFSTDEASFGQGTRLTVV.

This clonotype was found a few times. This chain links TRBV28 with TRBJ2-2; D unclear. Germline lookup yields CDR1 MDHEN and CDR2 SYDVKM. Trimming removed 8 bases at V and 1 base at J, with 11 bases between. The CDR3 loop spans 14 amino acids. CDR3 protein: CASSTQRNTGELFF. For the CDR3, the DNA is TGTGCCAGCTCGACGCAGAGGAACACCGGGGAGCTGTTTTTT.

This clonotype was observed a handful of times. The chain is built from TRBV29-1 and TRBJ2-1, with 8 bases fitting TRBD2. CDR1 is SQVTM and CDR2 is ANQGSEA in the germline V gene. The CDR3 is made up of 14 amino acids. The junction had 10 bases not matched to a gene; V was cut back by 5 bases and J by 7 bases. The CDR3 sequence is CSVPGLDQRNEQFF. The DNA of the CDR3 is TGCAGCGTTCCGGGACTAGATCAGCGGAATGAGCAGTTCTTC.